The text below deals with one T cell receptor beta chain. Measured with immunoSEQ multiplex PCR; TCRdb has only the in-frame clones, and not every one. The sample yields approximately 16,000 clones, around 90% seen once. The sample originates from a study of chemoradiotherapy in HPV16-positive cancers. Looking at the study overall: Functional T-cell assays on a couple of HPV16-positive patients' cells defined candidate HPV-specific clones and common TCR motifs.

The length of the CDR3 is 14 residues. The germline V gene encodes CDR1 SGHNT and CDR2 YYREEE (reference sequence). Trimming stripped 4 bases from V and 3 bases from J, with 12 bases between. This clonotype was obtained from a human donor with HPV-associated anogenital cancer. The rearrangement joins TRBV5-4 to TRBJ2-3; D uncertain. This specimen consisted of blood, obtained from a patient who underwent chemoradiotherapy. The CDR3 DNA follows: TGTGCCAGCAGCCAAGATAGGAAGACAGATACGCAGTATTTT. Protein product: CASSQDRKTDTQYF.